The 28 T cell receptor beta chains listed next were all sequenced from one sample in a study of blood T cell repertoires in COVID-19. Using immunoSEQ multiplex PCR, the repertoire was profiled, and TCRdb retains in-frame clones only, with some absent. The table records over 120,000 clones, about 87% of them present only once. Sequenced input: peripheral blood. Receptors originate from a woman aged 45-60 years with acute or convalescent COVID-19.

The V gene is TRBV6-2 or TRBV6-3, the J gene TRBJ2-1; TRBD2 aligns across 9 bases. The CDR3 is made up of 16 amino acids. Germline values: CDR1 MNHEY, CDR2 SVGEGT. V lost 5 bases to trimming and J lost 3 bases; unmatched junction nucleotides: 8. DNA for the CDR3: TGTGCCAGCAGTCGATATAGCGGGGGTCTCTACAATGAGCAGTTCTTC. Amino acids: CASSRYSGGLYNEQFF.

In nucleotides, the CDR3 is TGTGCCAGCAGCTCTGGGGGGGGTACGCAGTATTTT. Amino acid sequence: CASSSGGGTQYF. V usage is TRBV11-3 and J usage is TRBJ2-3; 7 positions agree with TRBD2. Trimming removed 4 bases from V and 8 bases from J; junction bases left unmatched: 3. CDR3 size: 12 residues. Germline V CDR1 and CDR2: SGHNT, YENEEA. The full variable domain, completed using reference TRBV11-3 and TRBJ2-3, is EAGVVQSPRYKIIEKKQPVAFWCNPISGHNTLYWYLQNLGQGPELLIRYENEEAVDDSQLPKDRFSAERLKGVDSTLKIQPAELGDSAVYLCASSSGGGTQYFGPGTRLTVL.

J is TRBJ2-7 and V is TRBV25-1, with TRBD1 as a possible D gene (5 bases). Germline V gene lookup returns CDR1 MGHDK and CDR2 SYGVNS. V lost 6 bases and J lost 4, with 16 bases in between. The CDR3 is 14 residues long. The CDR3: CASSYWGSGYEQYF. The DNA for the CDR3 is TGTGCCAGCAGCTATTGGGGCAGTGGGTACGAGCAGTACTTC.

The chain has TRBV9 and TRBJ2-7; the D is unclear. This CDR3 comprises 14 residues. The V gene's germline CDR1 is SGDLS and CDR2 YYNGEE. The ends were cut back, 0 bases at V and 2 bases at J, with 9 bases in the middle. The CDR3 protein is CASSVDDIPYEQYF. CDR3 bases: TGTGCCAGCAGCGTAGATGACATACCCTACGAGCAGTACTTC.

This clone was recorded once. This chain joins TRBV3-1 (or the pseudogene TRBV3-2) and TRBJ2-1; TRBD1 aligns across 7 bases. The CDR3 is made up of 15 amino acids. The J segment lost 7 bases and the V segment lost 4 bases, leaving 10 bases of the junction unmatched. Looked up from germline, CDR1 is LGHDT and CDR2 is YNNKEL (reference sequence). The CDR3 DNA sequence: TGTGCCAGCAGCCCGGAAGGTCCAGGGGGAAATGAGCAGTTCTTC. Its translation is CASSPEGPGGNEQFF.

The chain recombines TRBV7-8 with TRBJ1-2, with TRBD1 as a possible D gene (6 bases). This CDR3 is 13 amino acids long. V lost 1 base to trimming and J lost 5 bases, with 8 bases between them. The germline gives CDR1 SGHVS, CDR2 FQNEAQ. The CDR3 sequence is CASSLEDRYGYTF. CDR3 DNA: TGTGCCAGCAGCTTAGAGGACAGATATGGCTACACCTTC.

The chain uses TRBV28 and TRBJ2-3; TRBD2 matches 8 bases. Trimming removed 6 bases from V and 3 bases from J; junction bases left unmatched: 5. Germline CDR1 and CDR2: MDHEN and SYDVKM. The CDR3 contains 14 residues. DNA of the CDR3: TGTGCCAGCAGCTATCGGGGGGGGACAGATACGCAGTATTTT. Its protein is CASSYRGGTDTQYF.

The chain combines TRBV20-1 with TRBJ2-7; unclear D gene. The CDR3 sequence is 13 residues long. CDR1 is DFQATT and CDR2 is SNEGSKA in the germline V gene (reference sequence). V gave up 3 bases and J gave up 3 bases, with 12 bases separating them. For the CDR3, the DNA is TGCAGTGCTAGTCGCCGCTACGGCTACGAGCAGTACTTC. Translating it yields CSASRRYGYEQYF.

This clone was counted a single time. V usage is TRBV7-3 and J usage is TRBJ2-1, with 9 positions matching TRBD1. Unmatched junction bases numbered 2, after V lost 1 base and J lost 4 bases. The germline CDR1 and CDR2 sequences are SGHTA and FQGTGA. The CDR3 length is 15 residues. The CDR3 nucleotides read TGTGCCAGCAGCTTAATGGGACAGGGTTACAATGAGCAGTTCTTC. Translating it yields CASSLMGQGYNEQFF.

The chain carries TRBV27 and TRBJ2-7; 11 positions agree with TRBD1. Germline V gene lookup returns CDR1 MNHEY and CDR2 SMNVEV (reference sequence). There are 12 residues in the CDR3. The V gene end was trimmed by 8 bases and the J gene end by 6 bases; junction bases not matched to a gene: 3. In nucleotides, the CDR3 is TGTGCCAGCGGGGACAGGGGGGTCGAGCAGTACTTC. It encodes CASGDRGVEQYF.

This chain uses TRBV19 with TRBJ1-2, with D uncertain. Per germline, CDR1 LNHDA and CDR2 SQIVND (reference sequence). The CDR3 consists of 15 residues. Trimming shortened V by 1 base and J by 4 bases, and 13 bases separated the two germline ends. The CDR3 region is CASSIAASGSYGYTF. CDR3 nucleotides: TGTGCCAGTAGTATAGCCGCCAGCGGCTCCTATGGCTACACCTTC.

The J gene is TRBJ1-2, the V gene TRBV11-2, with 8 bases matching TRBD1. The CDR3 runs 15 residues. J was trimmed by 2 bases and V by 3 bases; bases with no gene match: 5. The germline CDR1 and CDR2 sequences are SGHAT and FQNNGV. CDR3 protein: CASSLRQGANYGYTF. In DNA form, the CDR3 reads TGTGCCAGCAGCTTGAGGCAGGGGGCCAACTATGGCTACACCTTC.

The chain carries TRBV5-1 and TRBJ2-3, with TRBD2 as a possible D gene (7 bases). CDR1 SGHRS and CDR2 YFSETQ come from the germline V gene. The CDR3 sequence is 17 residues long. V lost 4 bases and J 2 bases, leaving 20 bases between the germline ends. The DNA for the CDR3 is TGCGCCAGCAGCGCGGACGCGGGGGCCCCCCACACAGATACGCAGTATTTT. Its protein product is CASSADAGAPHTDTQYF.

This clone showed up just a few times. The chain joins TRBV5-4 to TRBJ1-1; unclear D gene. The CDR3 length is 16 residues. Trimming took off 3 bases at V and 2 bases at J, with 17 bases between the two ends. Germline-derived CDR1 and CDR2 are SGHNT and YYREEE (reference sequence). The chain's CDR3 is CASSSDGELLNTEAFF. The CDR3 DNA reads as TGTGCCAGCAGCTCGGATGGGGAGCTATTAAACACTGAAGCTTTCTTT. The variable domain in full, completed from reference TRBV5-4 and TRBJ1-1, reads ETGVTQSPTHLIKTRGQQVTLRCSSQSGHNTVSWYQQALGQGPQFIFQYYREEENGRGNFPPRFSGLQFPNYSSELNVNALELDDSALYLCASSSDGELLNTEAFFGQGTRLTVV.

Remarks on this clone: Other nucleotide sequences from this sample produce the same CDR3. The rearrangement links TRBV11-2 to TRBJ2-7; D perhaps matches TRBD1 (6 bases). CDR1 is SGHAT, CDR2 FQNNGV, per germline. The CDR3 spans 14 residues. Trimming shortened V by 1 base and J by 6 bases, and 13 bases separated the two germline ends. The CDR3 DNA sequence: TGTGCCAGCAGCTTAGGGGGGCTGGTACGCGAGCAGTACTTC. Its protein product is CASSLGGLVREQYF.

The chain has TRBV2 and TRBJ2-1; 10 bases map to TRBD2. This CDR3 region has 16 residues. Trimming cost V 8 bases and J 0 bases; bases outside gene matches: 7. Looked up from germline, CDR1 is SNHLY and CDR2 is FYNNEI. CDR3 nucleotides: TGTGCCAGCTTAAAGCCTAGCGGGAGCTCCTACAATGAGCAGTTCTTC. Translating gives CASLKPSGSSYNEQFF.

This clone is a singleton in its sample. This chain uses TRBV7-2 with TRBJ2-7; TRBD1 is a possible D gene (6 bases). Germline V gene data show CDR1 as SGHTA and CDR2 as FQGNSA. The CDR3 extends over 13 amino acids. V gave up 6 bases and J gave up 4 bases, with 13 bases separating them. The CDR3 is CASRNRDNYEQYF. The CDR3 DNA reads TGTGCCAGCAGGAACCGGGACAATTACGAGCAGTACTTC.

This clone was counted a single time. This chain uses TRBV5-1 with TRBJ1-3; a weak D match, TRBD1 (6 bases). The CDR3 covers 16 residues. V lost 4 bases and J 0 bases, leaving 14 bases between the germline ends. Germline V gene sequence: CDR1 SGHRS, CDR2 YFSETQ. The CDR3 region is CASSLATGASGNTIYF. CDR3 DNA: TGCGCCAGCAGCCTTGCGACAGGCGCCTCTGGAAACACCATATATTTT.

V usage is TRBV5-1 and J usage is TRBJ2-5, with TRBD2 matching over 10 bases. Per germline, CDR1 SGHRS and CDR2 YFSETQ. The ends lost 0 bases at V and 2 bases at J; junction bases unmatched: 13. The CDR3 spans 19 residues. CDR3: CASSLGTSGINSPQETQYF. The CDR3 coding sequence is TGCGCCAGCAGCTTGGGGACTAGCGGCATAAATTCGCCACAAGAGACCCAGTACTTC.

The CDR3 DNA follows: TGCGCCAGCAGCTTGGGAAGACGAGCGGGAGGGCCGGAAAACATTCAGTACTTC. It encodes CASSLGRRAGGPENIQYF. The chain carries TRBV5-1 and TRBJ2-4, with 10 bases lining up with TRBD2. The CDR3 extends over 18 amino acids. The trim removed 0 bases at V and 5 bases at J, leaving 11 bases unmatched. In germline, CDR1 is SGHRS, CDR2 YFSETQ.

DNA for the CDR3: TGTGCCAGTAGTATTACAGGGCTTAACTATGGCTACACCTTC. Amino acid sequence: CASSITGLNYGYTF. The gene calls are TRBV19 and TRBJ1-2; possible D gene TRBD1, 6 bases. From germline, CDR1 is LNHDA and CDR2 SQIVND (reference sequence). The CDR3 runs to 14 residues. V was cut by 3 bases and J by 1 base, with 9 bases left in between. The whole variable domain, filled in from reference TRBV19 and TRBJ1-2, reads DGGITQSPKYLFRKEGQNVTLSCEQNLNHDAMYWYRQDPGQGLRLIYYSQIVNDFQKGDIAEGYSVSREKKESFPLTVTSAQKNPTAFYLCASSITGLNYGYTFGSGTRLTVV.

V is TRBV27 and J is TRBJ1-5, with 8 nucleotides matching TRBD1. This CDR3 has 13 residues. V gave up 2 bases and J gave up 7 bases; unmatched junction bases: 1. The V gene's germline CDR1 is MNHEY and CDR2 SMNVEV (reference sequence). The CDR3 protein is CASSLDRGQPQHF. For the CDR3, the DNA is TGTGCCAGCAGTTTAGACAGGGGACAGCCCCAGCATTTT.

The V and J genes are TRBV6-1 and TRBJ2-1; possible D gene TRBD1, 6 bases. Germline CDR1 is MNHNS and CDR2 is SASEGT. V lost 3 bases and J lost 4, with 13 bases in between. The CDR3 has 15 amino acids. The CDR3 nucleotides read TGTGCCAGCAGTGAGCAGGGGAGAAGGTACAATGAGCAGTTCTTC. Its protein product is CASSEQGRRYNEQFF.

This chain links TRBV4-2 with TRBJ1-2; D call uncertain. The CDR3 is 15 amino acids. Per germline, CDR1 LGHNA and CDR2 YNFKEQ. V lost 0 bases, J lost 4 bases, and 12 bases lay in between. CDR3: CASSQDGGGAYGYTF. CDR3 coding DNA: TGTGCCAGCAGCCAAGATGGAGGCGGAGCCTATGGCTACACCTTC.

This chain joins TRBV5-6 and TRBJ2-3; 10 bases fit TRBD2. The CDR3 runs to 14 residues. J was trimmed by 4 bases and V by 4 bases; bases with no gene match: 3. Germline CDR1 and CDR2: SGHDT and YYEEEE. The CDR3 protein is CASSRLAGADTQYF. The CDR3 DNA sequence: TGTGCCAGCAGCCGTCTAGCGGGAGCAGATACGCAGTATTTT.

This clone was recorded only once. The chain uses TRBV9 and TRBJ2-7; maybe TRBD1 (6 bases). The germline CDR1 and CDR2 sequences are SGDLS and YYNGEE. Deletions cut 0 bases from V and 2 bases from J, with 12 bases between. This CDR3 has 15 amino acids. Here the CDR3 DNA reads TGTGCCAGCAGCGTAGGAGGGACATCCGCCTACGAGCAGTACTTC. It codes for CASSVGGTSAYEQYF.

The chain has TRBV5-1 and TRBJ1-2; perhaps TRBD1 as D (6 bases). Germline-derived CDR1 and CDR2 are SGHRS and YFSETQ. This CDR3 has 13 residues. Trimming removed 5 bases at V and 3 bases at J, with 11 bases between. The CDR3 bases are TGCGCCAGCAGTACAGGGACGGACTATGGCTACACCTTC. Its translation is CASSTGTDYGYTF.

CDR3 amino acids: CASSLIGGNTEAFF. CDR3 DNA sequence: TGTGCCAGCAGTTTAATCGGCGGCAACACTGAAGCTTTCTTT. V gene TRBV27 combines with J gene TRBJ1-1; D is uncertain. Germline V gene lookup returns CDR1 MNHEY and CDR2 SMNVEV (reference sequence). CDR3 length: 14 amino acids. The V end was cut by 2 bases, the J end by 2 bases, with 9 bases between.